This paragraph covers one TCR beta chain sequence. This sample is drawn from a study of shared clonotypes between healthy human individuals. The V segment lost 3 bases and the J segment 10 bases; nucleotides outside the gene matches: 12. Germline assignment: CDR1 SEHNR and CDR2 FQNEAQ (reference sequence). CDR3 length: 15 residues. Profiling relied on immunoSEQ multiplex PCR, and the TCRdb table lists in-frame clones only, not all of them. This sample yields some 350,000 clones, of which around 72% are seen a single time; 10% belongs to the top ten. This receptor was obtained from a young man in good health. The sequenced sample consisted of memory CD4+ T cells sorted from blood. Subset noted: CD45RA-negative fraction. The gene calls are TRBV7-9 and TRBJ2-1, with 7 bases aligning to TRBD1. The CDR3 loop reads CASSLKGAPQDEQFF. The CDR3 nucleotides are TGTGCCAGCAGCTTGAAGGGGGCTCCGCAGGACGAGCAGTTCTTC. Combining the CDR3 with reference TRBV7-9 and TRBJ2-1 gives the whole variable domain DTGVSQNPRHKITKRGQNVTFRCDPISEHNRLYWYRQTLGQGPEFLTYFQNEAQLEKSRLLSDRFSAERPKGSFSTLEIQRTEQGDSAMYLCASSLKGAPQDEQFFGPGTRLTVL.